This T cell receptor (beta chain) was identified during a study of breast tumors, draining lymph nodes, adjacent tissues. Study results and caveats: Compared with lymph nodes, tumors were less diverse; compared with nontumor tissue, more.

This clonotype was detected many times. Its antigen is as yet unknown. Breast cancer patients provided tissue from their axillary draining lymph nodes. TCRdb analysed the multiplex PCR reads with MiXCR anew, one entry per CDR3 protein. The repertoire holds around 230,000 distinct CDR3 sequences, with roughly 32% as singletons. With 6 bases removed from V and 5 bases from J, the gap between germline ends came to 18 bases. Looked up from germline, CDR1 is MDHEN and CDR2 is SYDVKM. The CDR3 length is 15 residues. The sample comprised axillary lymph node tissue. The source of this sequence is a female donor with breast cancer. Some clones in this sample may be carry-over from other donors' samples. This chain uses TRBV28 with TRBJ2-3; possibly TRBD2 for D (5 bases). In DNA, the CDR3 is TGTGCCAGCAGCCAATTTGGGAGCAGGCGAGATACGCAGTATTTT. Encoded protein: CASSQFGSRRDTQYF.